This TCR beta chain was profiled in a study of T-cell reconstitution after alpha-beta-depleted transplantation in children. General observations from the study: Expanded graft clones, several hundred of them, were reportedly the source of alpha-beta T cells about two months after transplant. Day-60 TCRbeta diversity that was high in some patients was derived from surviving recipient T cells and thymic progenitors. Newly produced T cells mostly accounted for T-cell counts and diversity one year post-transplant.

Preparation of the TCRbeta library was carried out with unique molecular identifiers. TCRdb independently ran MiXCR on the PCR reads; one entry per CDR3 protein. The sample includes 450,000 to 550,000 distinct CDR3 sequences, over 9.5% of them seen just once. Turning to this clonotype: Its antigen is unknown.

This CDR3 spans 15 amino acids. V was trimmed by 2 bases and J by 1 base, leaving 11 bases between them. The V gene's germline CDR1 is SGHTA and CDR2 FQGNSA. This receptor was taken from a female patient between 2 and 15 years old who had a stem cell transplant for aplastic anemia, so the T cells may come from the graft donor. Sequencing used PBMCs, mostly from graft donor cells, obtained 180 days after TCRalphabeta/CD19-depleted stem cell transplant. V and J are TRBV7-2 and TRBJ1-1; no definite D call. CDR3 in DNA: TGTGCCAGCAGCTTACGGACCCCTAGGAACACTGAAGCTTTCTTT. This encodes CASSLRTPRNTEAFF.